The T cell receptor beta chain under discussion was sequenced for a study of beta chain features in type 1 diabetes. Regarding the study as a whole: Lower insertion and higher deletion counts appeared at VDJ junctions in type 1 diabetes patients. People with Type 1 diabetes carried modestly yet significantly shorter TCRB CDR3s in all four CD4+ subsets. PCR might show a preference for shorter templates, equally across patients and controls.

In the case of this clone: As yet, its antigen is unknown.

Trimming left V 3 bases short and J 4 bases short, with 9 bases between. This CDR3 spans 13 amino acids. Germline values: CDR1 MDHEN, CDR2 SYDVKM. The study reverse transcribed the entire isolated RNA, so it sequenced expressed TCRB transcripts. Generated by immunoSEQ multiplex PCR, the TCRdb table keeps only in-frame clones and is missing some. This table holds around 240,000 clones, roughly 17% found once. Sorting that relied on CD45RO/CCR7/CD25/CD127/CD95/CD27 yielded CD4+ naive, central memory, regulatory and stem cell-like memory cells. This TCR derives from a man aged 30 to 39 with type 1 diabetes. Sequenced input: naive CD4+ T cells from blood. The chain couples TRBV28 to TRBJ1-2; weak D call: TRBD1 (5 bases). CDR3 DNA: TGTGCCAGCAGTTTCGGGGGAACCTATGGCTACACCTTC. Residues: CASSFGGTYGYTF.